Sequencing of this T cell receptor (beta chain) was carried out in a study of PD-1 blockade in classical Hodgkin lymphoma. Points on this clone: Its specificity is not known.

Study-level findings and limits: Newly diagnosed patients and complete responders had comparable diversity at baseline. A reduction in baseline TCR diversity was reportedly seen in newly diagnosed patients relative to healthy donors. By C4D1 there was a significant rise in CD4+ TCR diversity but not in CD8+ TCR diversity.

Assay: immunoSEQ multiplex PCR; the TCRdb copy retains only in-frame clones and omits some. The profile shows about 4,200 clones, about 70% of them singletons. Relapse was seen in all patients after autologous stem cell transplantation, and brentuximab vedotin exposure was variable. Relapsed/refractory classical Hodgkin lymphoma patients had complete, partial or progressive responses. Germline-derived CDR1 and CDR2 are MNHEY and SMNVEV (reference sequence). V gave up 5 bases and J gave up 0 bases, with 14 bases separating them. CDR3 length: 16 residues. The source of this sequence is a human donor with classical Hodgkin lymphoma. This rearrangement joins TRBV27 to TRBJ2-1; D is uncertain. This specimen consisted of peripheral blood mononuclear cells (PBMCs), obtained before the second cycle of nivolumab. The CDR3 is CASSPRGSSSYNEQFF. The CDR3 DNA sequence: TGTGCCAGCAGTCCCCGTGGCTCAAGCTCCTACAATGAGCAGTTCTTC.